This is a list of T cell receptor beta chains from one sample in a study of CD8 T cells in ankylosing spondylitis. MiXCR, run by TCRdb on the 5' RACE reads, gives a single entry per CDR3 protein. The sample holds about 250,000 distinct CDR3 sequences, 15% to 20% seen once. Input material: blood, either unsorted or a sorted T cell fraction (not recorded which). The source of these receptors is a male donor with ankylosing spondylitis or in good health (not recorded which). CDR3s include the opening cysteine and the closing phenylalanine or tryptophan. The D gene is left open where the match is weak. Part of the rows lack a size; the others show once, few, many or a class for expanded clones.

J: TRBJ2-7
V: TRBV7-9
D: TRBD1
size: few
DNA: TGTGCTGTAACGTGGGACAGAGCCTACGAGCAGTACTTC
CDR3: CAVTWDRAYEQYF

J: TRBJ2-3
V: TRBV20-1
D: TRBD2
size: few
DNA: TGCAGTGCTAGAGTACTAGCGGTAGATACGCAGTATTTT
CDR3: CSARVLAVDTQYF

J: TRBJ2-1
V: TRBV20-1
D: TRBD2
size: few
DNA: TGCAGTGCCCAGCTAGCGGGGGGGTACTACAATGAGCAGTTCTTC
CDR3: CSAQLAGGYYNEQFF

J: TRBJ1-6
V: TRBV4-2
D: TRBD1
size: -
DNA: TGTGCCAGCAGCCAGTTGACAGGGGGCTCGGGTTCACCCCTCCACTTT
CDR3: CASSQLTGGSGSPLHF

J: TRBJ1-1
V: TRBV27
D: -
size: -
DNA: TGTGCCAGCAGTTTACTCGCTGGCAGAGCTAACACTGAAGCTTTCTTT
CDR3: CASSLLAGRANTEAFF

J: TRBJ2-7
V: TRBV7-9
D: TRBD2
size: few
DNA: TGTGCCAGCAGCTCCCGGGAGGTTGCCTACGAGCAGTACTTC
CDR3: CASSSREVAYEQYF

J: TRBJ2-1
V: TRBV6-2/TRBV6-3
D: TRBD2
size: -
DNA: TGTGCCAGCAGCGATGCGAGCGGGAGGCCCAATGAGCAGTTCTTC
CDR3: CASSDASGRPNEQFF

J: TRBJ2-7
V: TRBV7-9
D: -
size: few
DNA: TGTGCCAGCAGCTGGGAGTCCACCGAGCAGTACTTC
CDR3: CASSWESTEQYF

J: TRBJ1-3
V: TRBV5-5
D: -
size: -
DNA: TGTGCCAGCAGCTTGGGGAGGAACGGAAACACCATATATTTT
CDR3: CASSLGRNGNTIYF

J: TRBJ2-5
V: TRBV4-3
D: -
size: many
DNA: TGCGCCAGCAGCCAAGATATGATCAGGGGAGAGACCCAGTACTTC
CDR3: CASSQDMIRGETQYF

J: TRBJ2-5
V: TRBV6-1
D: -
size: few
DNA: TGTGCCAGCAGTGAAGCCGAAGCAGGGCACCAAGAGACCCAGTACTTC
CDR3: CASSEAEAGHQETQYF

J: TRBJ2-7
V: TRBV11-2
D: -
size: -
DNA: TGTGCCAGCAGCTTAGGGCAGGCCGGCTACGAGCAGTACTTC
CDR3: CASSLGQAGYEQYF

J: TRBJ2-5
V: TRBV6-5
D: TRBD1
size: -
DNA: TGTGCCAGCAGTTACCCCGGGACAGGGGGCGCAGACACACAAGAGACCCAGTACTTC
CDR3: CASSYPGTGGADTQETQYF

J: TRBJ2-7
V: TRBV5-1
D: TRBD1
size: few
DNA: TGCGCCAGCAAGCCTGGACAGGAGCCCTACGAGCAGTACTTC
CDR3: CASKPGQEPYEQYF